This T cell receptor (beta chain) emerged from a study of CD8+ T cells in alopecia areata. The germline V gene encodes CDR1 LGHNA and CDR2 YSLEER. The length of the CDR3 is 15 residues. V gave up 0 bases and J gave up 0 bases, with 9 bases separating them. Sample treatment: oral pan-JAK inhibitor, 5-10 mg twice daily. Extracted RNA was reverse transcribed, and the resulting cDNA served as sequencing template. Some clones are missing from TCRdb's copy, which holds only in-frame ones; the method was immunoSEQ multiplex PCR. The table includes some 95,000 clones, roughly two fifths detected once. The sequence derives from a human donor with alopecia areata. Sequenced here: CD8+ T cells sorted from blood, sampled at week 24, from a patient treated with tofacitinib. The V and J genes are TRBV4-3 and TRBJ2-7, with D unclear. Here the CDR3 DNA reads TGCGCCAGCAGCCAAGATCGGGCCTTCTCCTACGAGCAGTACTTC. It specifies CASSQDRAFSYEQYF.